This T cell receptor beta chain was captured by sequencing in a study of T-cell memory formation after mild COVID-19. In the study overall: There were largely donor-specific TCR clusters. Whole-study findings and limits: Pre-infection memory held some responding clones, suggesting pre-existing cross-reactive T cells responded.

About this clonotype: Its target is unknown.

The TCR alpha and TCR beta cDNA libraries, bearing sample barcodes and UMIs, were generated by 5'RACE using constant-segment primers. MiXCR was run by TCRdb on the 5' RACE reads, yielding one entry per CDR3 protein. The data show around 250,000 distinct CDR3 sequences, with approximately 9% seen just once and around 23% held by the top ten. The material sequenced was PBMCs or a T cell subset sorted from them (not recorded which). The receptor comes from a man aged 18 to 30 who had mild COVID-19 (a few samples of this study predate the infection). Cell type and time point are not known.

The CDR3 region has the DNA TGCGCCAGCAGCCAAGAGGCAGGGGCGTACACAGATACGCAGTATTTT. Its translation: CASSQEAGAYTDTQYF. V usage is TRBV4-3 and J usage is TRBJ2-3, with D perhaps matching TRBD1 (6 bases). Germline CDR1 and CDR2: LGHNA and YSLEER. Trimming shortened V by 0 bases and J by 2 bases, and 12 bases separated the two germline ends. The CDR3 extends over 16 amino acids.